Below, 5 T cell receptor beta chains from the same sample are listed, as sequenced in a study of spatial heterogeneity in lung cancer. Time point in this sample: sample taken at primary tumor resection. TCRdb reprocessed the 5' RACE reads with MiXCR, giving one entry per CDR3 protein. This repertoire shows around 41,000 distinct CDR3 sequences, under 7.5% found once; its top ten account for about two fifths. The sequencing used PBMCs, collected at surgery. Receptors were obtained from a female donor with early-stage non-small cell lung cancer.

CDR3 sequence: CASSEGQGPNTEAFF. The DNA for the CDR3 is TGCGCCAGCAGTGAAGGCCAGGGACCAAACACTGAAGCTTTCTTT. The chain recombines TRBV10-2 with TRBJ1-1, with a possible D match to TRBD1 (5 bases). V gave up 3 bases and J gave up 2 bases, with 13 bases separating them. The CDR3 is made up of 15 amino acids. Germline CDR1 WSHSY, CDR2 SAAADI.

This clonotype has just a few counts. The chain has TRBV5-1 and TRBJ2-1, with D perhaps TRBD1 (6 bases). The CDR3 loop spans 13 amino acids. V was trimmed by 3 bases and J by 6 bases, leaving 10 bases between them. Germline CDR1 reads SGHRS; CDR2 reads YFSETQ. The CDR3 here is CASSSPQGNEQFF. CDR3 bases: TGCGCCAGCAGCTCACCACAGGGCAATGAGCAGTTCTTC.

In its sample, this clonotype was seen a few times. V usage is TRBV14 and J usage is TRBJ1-1; no clear D gene. Looked up from germline, CDR1 is SGHDN and CDR2 is FVKESK. The CDR3 loop spans 13 amino acids. V shed 5 bases and J shed 4 bases, with 11 bases lying between them. The CDR3 sequence: CASSTGRLTEAFF. Written as DNA, the CDR3 is TGTGCCAGCAGCACGGGTCGGCTCACTGAAGCTTTCTTT.

Many counts were recorded for this clonotype. The V call is TRBV5-1, the J call TRBJ2-7; D gene ambiguous. CDR1 and CDR2 from the germline V gene are SGHRS and YFSETQ. The CDR3 length is 14 residues. The V and J ends lost 0 bases and 2 bases respectively, with 9 bases between them. CDR3 region: CASSLAGGTYEQYF. The CDR3 bases are TGCGCCAGCAGCTTGGCAGGCGGTACCTACGAGCAGTACTTC.

The chain combines TRBV12-3 or TRBV12-4 with TRBJ2-7, with a weak D call TRBD1 (5 bases). This CDR3 is 15 amino acids long. V lost 2 bases and J lost 1, with 12 bases in between. The CDR3 coding sequence is TGTGCCAGCAGTTTAAAGGGGTATGGGTCCTACGAGCAGTACTTC. It translates to CASSLKGYGSYEQYF.